One sample yielded the 23 T cell receptor beta chains listed below, sequenced in a study of cytomegalovirus exposure and HLA in healthy donors. The primer mix had 60 Vbeta and 13 Jbeta primers. The repertoire was sequenced with immunoSEQ multiplex PCR; TCRdb's copy has only in-frame clones and lacks some. The sample lists about 180,000 clones; 70% to 80% were seen once. Sample: PBMCs. These receptors were collected from a man in his 60s in good health and CMV-seronegative.

The V and J genes are TRBV10-3 and TRBJ2-7; 11 bases are shared with TRBD2. The CDR3 runs to 15 residues. Germline CDR1 is ENHRY and CDR2 is SYGVKD. The V gene end was trimmed by 3 bases and the J gene end by 6 bases; junction bases not matched to a gene: 7. In nucleotides, the CDR3 is TGTGCCATCAGTGACCAGGGACTAGCGGTCCCCGAGCAGTACTTC. Translated, it gives CAISDQGLAVPEQYF.

The chain couples TRBV9 to TRBJ2-1; TRBD2 is a possible D gene (5 bases). Deletions cut 2 bases from V and 8 bases from J, with 17 bases between. The CDR3 is made up of 15 amino acids. CDR1 SGDLS and CDR2 YYNGEE come from the germline V gene. Here the CDR3 reads CASSVRTTGVDEQFF. The CDR3 bases are TGTGCCAGCAGCGTCAGGACCACCGGGGTTGATGAGCAGTTCTTC.

The chain joins TRBV9 to TRBJ2-5; 7 bases are a match to TRBD2. V shed 0 bases, J shed 5 bases, and the junction held 4 bases outside the gene matches. The CDR3 is made up of 14 amino acids. The germline V gene has CDR1 SGDLS and CDR2 YYNGEE. The CDR3 coding sequence is TGTGCCAGCAGCGTAGATGGGCGGGGGGAGACCCAGTACTTC. It translates to CASSVDGRGETQYF.

As to this clone: A read error may account for a junction end that differs from germline. The CDR3 is CASTSDRGILSNQPQNF. The CDR3 nucleotides are TGTGCCAGCACCTCGGACAGGGGAATATTGAGCAATCAGCCCCAGAATTTT. This rearrangement joins TRBV7-9 to TRBJ1-5, with TRBD1 identical over 9 bases. The CDR3 has 17 amino acids. The germline V gene has CDR1 SEHNR and CDR2 FQNEAQ (reference sequence).

The V and J genes are TRBV18 and TRBJ2-1; D is perhaps TRBD2 (6 bases). The CDR3 covers 17 residues. Trimming took 5 bases from V and 4 from J, leaving 21 bases between them. The germline gives CDR1 KGHSH, CDR2 LQKENI. CDR3 residues: CASSAGSGTAIYNEQFF. The CDR3 DNA sequence: TGTGCCAGCTCAGCAGGATCCGGGACTGCGATATACAATGAGCAGTTCTTC.

This chain uses TRBV7-8 with TRBJ2-1, with 9 bases lining up with TRBD2. CDR1 and CDR2 (germline): SGHVS, FQNEAQ. The CDR3 has 12 amino acids. J gave up 9 bases and V 3 bases, and 0 bases lay outside the gene matches. CDR3 loop: CASSFSGSEQFF. CDR3 nucleotides: TGTGCCAGCAGCTTTAGCGGGAGTGAGCAGTTCTTC.

In this sample, this clone turned up a few times. The J gene is TRBJ1-2, the V gene TRBV6-6; D might be TRBD1 (6 bases). The ends were cut back, 5 bases at V and 2 bases at J, with 12 bases in the middle. CDR1 and CDR2 (germline): MNHNY, SVGAGI (reference sequence). This CDR3 is 14 amino acids long. The DNA of the CDR3 is TGTGCCAGCAGTCTTACACAGGGAAACTATGGCTACACCTTC. Translation: CASSLTQGNYGYTF.

The V call is TRBV29-1, the J call TRBJ1-1; D remains ambiguous. Trimming pared 1 base from V and 11 bases from J, leaving 11 bases between. Germline CDR1 reads SQVTM; CDR2 reads ANQGSEA. This CDR3 is 11 amino acids long. DNA for the CDR3: TGCAGCGTTGAAGTCCGAGACTGGGCTTTCTTT. It translates to CSVEVRDWAFF.

This clone has only a few counts. The chain couples TRBV6-1 to TRBJ1-5; D perhaps matches TRBD1 (6 bases). CDR3 size: 15 residues. Germline CDR1 and CDR2: MNHNS and SASEGT. Trimming removed 5 bases at V and 2 bases at J, with 13 bases between. In DNA form, the CDR3 reads TGTGCCAGCAGTCCAGGGGTTTTAGGCAATCAGCCCCAGCATTTT. It specifies CASSPGVLGNQPQHF.

This chain links TRBV7-3 with TRBJ2-2, with 8 positions matching TRBD2. Germline lookup yields CDR1 SGHTA and CDR2 FQGTGA. With 1 base clipped from V and 4 bases from J, the junction kept 5 bases outside the gene matches. This CDR3 contains 16 residues. Written as DNA, the CDR3 is TGTGCCAGCAGCTTAAACGGGAGGGCTAGCACCGGGGAGCTGTTTTTT. Its translation is CASSLNGRASTGELFF. The whole variable domain, filled in from reference TRBV7-3 and TRBJ2-2, reads GAGVSQTPSNKVTEKGKYVELRCDPISGHTALYWYRQSLGQGPEFLIYFQGTGAADDSGLPNDRFFAVRPEGSVSTLKIQRTERGDSAVYLCASSLNGRASTGELFFGEGSRLTVL.

This clone turned up a few times. This chain uses TRBV5-1 with TRBJ1-1; D possibly corresponds to TRBD1 (6 bases). Trimming took off 4 bases at V and 6 bases at J, with 13 bases between the two ends. The CDR3 is made up of 13 amino acids. CDR1 and CDR2 from the germline V gene are SGHRS and YFSETQ. The CDR3 DNA reads as TGCGCCAGCAGCCAAGCACAGGGTCCTGAAGCTTTCTTT. Its translation: CASSQAQGPEAFF. The full variable domain, its missing parts supplied by reference TRBV5-1 and TRBJ1-1, is KAGVTQTPRYLIKTRGQQVTLSCSPISGHRSVSWYQQTPGQGLQFLFEYFSETQRNKGNFPGRFSGRQFSNSRSEMNVSTLELGDSALYLCASSQAQGPEAFFGQGTRLTVV.

The chain employs TRBV7-9 and TRBJ1-1; a weak D match, TRBD1 (6 bases). V was cut by 5 bases and J by 5 bases, with 15 bases left in between. There are 14 residues in the CDR3. CDR1 is SEHNR, CDR2 FQNEAQ, per germline (reference sequence). CDR3 in DNA: TGTGCCAGCAGCGCCACAGGGAGCAGTACTGAAGCTTTCTTT. Its protein product is CASSATGSSTEAFF.

This clone was detected once. The chain uses TRBV11-2 and TRBJ2-7; 8 bases agree with TRBD1. Germline V gene data show CDR1 as SGHAT and CDR2 as FQNNGV. Losses at the gene ends were 6 bases for V and 4 bases for J; bases not matched to a gene: 11. The CDR3 covers 15 residues. For the CDR3, the DNA is TGTGCCAGCAGACCGTTCAGGGGGCTAAGGTACGAGCAGTACTTC. This gives the protein CASRPFRGLRYEQYF.

A single count supports this clone. The genes are TRBV27 and TRBJ1-6; D is unresolved. Trimming took off 3 bases at V and 9 bases at J, with 12 bases between the two ends. Per the germline V gene, CDR1 is MNHEY and CDR2 is SMNVEV (reference sequence). This CDR3 spans 14 amino acids. CDR3 in DNA: TGTGCCAGCAGTTTCGGGTCTTTCGGTTCACCCCTCCACTTT. Translated, it gives CASSFGSFGSPLHF.

This clone was detected only a few times. J is TRBJ2-2 and V is TRBV18; D gene unclear. The germline V gene has CDR1 KGHSH and CDR2 LQKENI. V lost 3 bases and J 3 bases, leaving 5 bases between the germline ends. This CDR3 is built from 13 residues. The DNA of the CDR3 is TGTGCCAGCTCACCCCCGGACACCGGGGAGCTGTTTTTT. This codes for CASSPPDTGELFF.

In DNA, the CDR3 is TGTGCCAGCAGCTCTAGAGGGAGGGACTCCTACGAGCAGTACTTC. Amino acids: CASSSRGRDSYEQYF. The V call is TRBV21-1, the J call TRBJ2-7; the D call TRBD2 from the table was never checked on the DNA. TRBV21-1 is recorded as a pseudogene. This CDR3 region has 15 residues.

The CDR3 DNA reads TGTGCCAGCAGCCAACCCGGGACAGCCAGTTTCGAGCAGTACTTC. This codes for CASSQPGTASFEQYF. The V call is TRBV5-4, the J call TRBJ2-7; 7 nucleotides align to TRBD1. With 4 bases clipped from V and 6 bases from J, the junction kept 13 bases outside the gene matches. This CDR3 is 15 amino acids long. CDR1 is SGHNT and CDR2 is YYREEE in the germline V gene (reference sequence).

The rearrangement joins TRBV29-1 to TRBJ2-3; 12 bases align to TRBD2. Germline assignment: CDR1 SQVTM and CDR2 ANQGSEA. This CDR3 has 15 amino acids. V lost 6 bases and J lost 3; bases outside the gene matches: 7. The CDR3: CSVRGLAGGTDTQYF. The CDR3 nucleotides are TGCAGCGTCCGAGGTCTAGCGGGGGGGACAGATACGCAGTATTTT.

The V call is TRBV12-5, the J call TRBJ2-1; TRBD1 matches 7 bases. The CDR3 loop spans 14 amino acids. The ends lost 7 bases at V and 2 bases at J; junction bases unmatched: 5. CDR1 is LGHNT, CDR2 FRNRAP, per germline. CDR3 loop: CASVGGQTYNEQFF. CDR3 DNA: TGTGCTAGTGTTGGGGGACAGACCTACAATGAGCAGTTCTTC.

The rearrangement joins TRBV10-1 to TRBJ2-7; 8 positions agree with TRBD1. The trim removed 4 bases at V and 6 bases at J, leaving 2 bases unmatched. CDR3 size: 12 residues. Per germline, CDR1 WNHNN and CDR2 SYGVQD (reference sequence). CDR3 region: CASSATGVEQYF. The CDR3 nucleotides read TGCGCCAGCAGTGCGACAGGGGTCGAGCAGTACTTC.

With respect to this clone: This same CDR3 is encoded by further DNA sequences in the sample. The chain recombines TRBV29-1 with TRBJ2-1, with 9 bases lining up with TRBD1. The CDR3 runs 12 residues. Unmatched junction bases numbered 3, after V lost 6 bases and J lost 6 bases. CDR1 and CDR2 from the germline V gene are SQVTM and ANQGSEA. CDR3 in amino acids: CSVGQGSNEQFF. The DNA of the CDR3 is TGCAGCGTAGGACAGGGGTCCAATGAGCAGTTCTTC.

The chain links TRBV2 to TRBJ1-4; weak D call: TRBD1 (6 bases). The germline V gene encodes CDR1 SNHLY and CDR2 FYNNEI. The CDR3 is 15 amino acids. Trimming left V 1 base short and J 8 bases short, with 14 bases between. For the CDR3, the DNA is TGTGCCAGCAGTGAAGACGGCCAGGGGTTGGAAAAACTGTTTTTT. It codes for CASSEDGQGLEKLFF.

The rearrangement joins TRBV5-3 to TRBJ2-1, with TRBD2 matching 11 bases. TRBV5-3 is identified as an open reading frame with a role that is uncertain. The J segment lost 9 bases and the V segment lost 5 bases, leaving 7 bases of the junction unmatched. CDR3 length equals 14 residues. The CDR3 DNA reads TGTGCCAGAAGAGTACTAGCGGGAGAATGTGAGCAGTTCTTC. Translating gives CARRVLAGECEQFF.